This T cell receptor beta chain stems from a study of tissue T cells after allogeneic stem cell transplantation. Findings of the study overall: Shared clones across patients were few; motif clustering revealed tissue-specific shared signatures. Within patients, tissue anatomy strongly shaped TCR repertoire composition.

TCRdb keeps only in-frame clones here, not all; method: immunoSEQ multiplex PCR. The sample comprises more than 3,000 clones, 47% of which are singletons, and 24% rests with the top ten. Time point noted: mouse harvest day 14 after allogeneic transplant. Mouse grafts combined 10^7 T-cell-depleted bone marrow cells with 10^6 splenic CD5+ T cells. Points on this clone: The target antigen is unknown. The listed genes are named as in mouse. The missing CDR3 end, 1 residue past where the read stops, is filled in from the germline J gene.

This CDR3 has 13 residues. V was trimmed by 4 bases and J by 1 base, leaving 6 bases between them. Per the germline V gene, CDR1 is KGHPV and CDR2 is FQNQEV (reference sequence). The sample consisted of gut tissue. The chain carries TRBV26 and TRBJ2-3; D uncertain. This receptor was taken from a female BALB/c mouse given C57BL/6 T cells with graft-versus-host disease after an allogeneic hematopoietic cell transplant. The DNA read from the CDR3 is TGTGCCAGCAGTCCTCAGGGTGCAGAAACGCTGTAT. This sequence encodes CASSPQGAETLY. The complete CDR3 protein is CASSPQGAETLYF.